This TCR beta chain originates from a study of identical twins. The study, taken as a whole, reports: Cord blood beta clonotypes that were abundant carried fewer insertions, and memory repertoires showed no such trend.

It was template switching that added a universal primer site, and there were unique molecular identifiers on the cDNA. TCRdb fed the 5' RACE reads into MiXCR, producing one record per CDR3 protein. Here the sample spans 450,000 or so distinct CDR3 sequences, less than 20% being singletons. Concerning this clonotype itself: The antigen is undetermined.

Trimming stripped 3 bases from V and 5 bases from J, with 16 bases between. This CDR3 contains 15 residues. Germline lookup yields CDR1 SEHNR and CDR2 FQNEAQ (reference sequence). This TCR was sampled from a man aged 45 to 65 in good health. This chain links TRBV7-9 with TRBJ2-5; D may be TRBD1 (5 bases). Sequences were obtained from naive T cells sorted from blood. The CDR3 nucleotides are TGTGCCAGCAGCTTGCGAAGGGGTTATGGGGAGACCCAGTACTTC. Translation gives CASSLRRGYGETQYF.